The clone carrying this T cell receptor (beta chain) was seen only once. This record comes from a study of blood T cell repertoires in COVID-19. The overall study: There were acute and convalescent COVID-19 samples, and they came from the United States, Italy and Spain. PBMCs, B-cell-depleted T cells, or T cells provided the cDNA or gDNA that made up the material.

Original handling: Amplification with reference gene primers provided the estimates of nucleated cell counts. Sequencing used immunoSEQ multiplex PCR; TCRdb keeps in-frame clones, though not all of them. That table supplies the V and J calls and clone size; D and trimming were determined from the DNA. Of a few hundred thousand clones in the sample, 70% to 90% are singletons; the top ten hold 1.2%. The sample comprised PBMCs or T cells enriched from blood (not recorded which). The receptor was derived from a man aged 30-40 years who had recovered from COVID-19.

The CDR3 loop reads CASSQATSGVSQETQYF. CDR3 nucleotides: TGTGCCAGCAGCCAAGCAACTAGCGGGGTTTCCCAAGAGACCCAGTACTTC. The chain employs TRBV4-2 and TRBJ2-5; 10 bases map to TRBD2. The CDR3 is made up of 17 amino acids. Trimming removed 1 base from V and 1 base from J; junction bases left unmatched: 6. CDR1 LGHNA and CDR2 YNFKEQ come from the germline V gene.